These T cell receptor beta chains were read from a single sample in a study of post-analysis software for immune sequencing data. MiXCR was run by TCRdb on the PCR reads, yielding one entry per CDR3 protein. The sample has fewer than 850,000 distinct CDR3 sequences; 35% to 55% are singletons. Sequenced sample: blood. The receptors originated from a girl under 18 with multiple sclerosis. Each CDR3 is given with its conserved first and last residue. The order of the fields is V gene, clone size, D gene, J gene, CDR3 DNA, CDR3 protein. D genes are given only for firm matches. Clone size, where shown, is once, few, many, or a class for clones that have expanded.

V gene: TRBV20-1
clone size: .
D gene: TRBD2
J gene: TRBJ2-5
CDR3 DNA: TGCAGTGCTAGAGATAGGCCTAGCGGGAGGTCGGGGGAGACCCAGTACTTC
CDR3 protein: CSARDRPSGRSGETQYF

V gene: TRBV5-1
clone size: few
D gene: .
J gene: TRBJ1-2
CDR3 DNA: TGCGCCAGCAGCTTGAGGGCAGCGCATGGCTACACCTTC
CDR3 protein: CASSLRAAHGYTF

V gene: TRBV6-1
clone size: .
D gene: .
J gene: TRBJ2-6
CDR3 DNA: TGTGCCAGCAGATCCCGTCCTCAGGGATCTGGGGCCAACGTCCTGACTTTC
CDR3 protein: CASRSRPQGSGANVLTF

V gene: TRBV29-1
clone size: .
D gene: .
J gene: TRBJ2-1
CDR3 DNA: TGCAGCGTCGATACCTACAATGAGCAGTTCTTC
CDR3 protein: CSVDTYNEQFF

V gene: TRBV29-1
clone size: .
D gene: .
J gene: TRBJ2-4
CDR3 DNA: TGCAGCGTTGAATTAACTCGTGGGGGGGCCAAAAACATTCAGTACTTC
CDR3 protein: CSVELTRGGAKNIQYF

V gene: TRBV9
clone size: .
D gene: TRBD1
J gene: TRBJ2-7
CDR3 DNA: TGTGCCAGCAGCCGCCGTGCGGGACAGGGTGACTACGAGCAGTACTTC
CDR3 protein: CASSRRAGQGDYEQYF

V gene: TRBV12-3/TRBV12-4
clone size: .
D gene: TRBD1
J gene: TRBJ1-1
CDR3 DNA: TGTGCCAGCAGTTTAGGGGACAGGGGGTTAGGGGAAGCTTTCTTT
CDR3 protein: CASSLGDRGLGEAFF

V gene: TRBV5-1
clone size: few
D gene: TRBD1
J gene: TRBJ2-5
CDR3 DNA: TGCGCCAGCAGCCCGGACAGGGCTCGGAGGGGAGAGACCCAGTACTTC
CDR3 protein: CASSPDRARRGETQYF

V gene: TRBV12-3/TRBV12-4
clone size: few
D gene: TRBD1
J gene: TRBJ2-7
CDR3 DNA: TGTGCCAGCAGTTCTCCTGACAGGGGGAGCTCCTACGAGCAGTACTTC
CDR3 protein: CASSSPDRGSSYEQYF

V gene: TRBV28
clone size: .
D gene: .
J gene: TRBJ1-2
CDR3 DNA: TGTGCCAGCAGTTTTTACAGGACAGCTAACTATGGCTACACCTTC
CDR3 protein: CASSFYRTANYGYTF

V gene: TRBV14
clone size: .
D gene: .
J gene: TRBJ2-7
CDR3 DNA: TGTGCCAGCAGCCAGGGGGCCCTTCGGCGGACCAGCTACGAGCAGTACTTC
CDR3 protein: CASSQGALRRTSYEQYF

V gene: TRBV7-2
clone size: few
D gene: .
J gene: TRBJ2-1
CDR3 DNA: TGTGCCAGCAGCCCAGTGGCTTCGAGGGATGAGCAGTTCTTC
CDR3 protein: CASSPVASRDEQFF

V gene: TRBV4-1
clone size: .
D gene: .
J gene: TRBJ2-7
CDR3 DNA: TGCGCCAGCAGCCAAGATTGGGCGGCAGGAGTTTGGGAGCAGTACTTC
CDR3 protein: CASSQDWAAGVWEQYF

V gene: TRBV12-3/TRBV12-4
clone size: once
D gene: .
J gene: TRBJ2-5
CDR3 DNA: TGTGCCAGCAGTCCATCACTAGGAGGGGGACCAGAGGCCCAGTACTTC
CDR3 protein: CASSPSLGGGPEAQYF

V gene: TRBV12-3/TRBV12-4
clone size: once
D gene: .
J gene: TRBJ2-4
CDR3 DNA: TGTGCCAGCAGTTTACAGGCGGCGAACATTCAGTACTTC
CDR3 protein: CASSLQAANIQYF

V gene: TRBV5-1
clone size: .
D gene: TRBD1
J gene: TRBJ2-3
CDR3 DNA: TGCGCCAGCAGCTTGAAGGGGGCGCCGGATATAACAGATACGCAGTATTTT
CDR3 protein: CASSLKGAPDITDTQYF

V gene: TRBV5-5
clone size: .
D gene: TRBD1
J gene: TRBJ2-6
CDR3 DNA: TGTGCCAGCAGCTTCCAGGGGGCAGTTGGGGCCAACGTCCTGACTTTC
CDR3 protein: CASSFQGAVGANVLTF

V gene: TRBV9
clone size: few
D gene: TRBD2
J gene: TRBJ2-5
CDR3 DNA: TGTGCCAGCAGCGCGAGGGACTATCAAGAGACCCAGTACTTC
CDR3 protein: CASSARDYQETQYF

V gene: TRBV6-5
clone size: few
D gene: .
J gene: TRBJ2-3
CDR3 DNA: TGTGCCAGCCAATTGGAAAGGGACCGCACAGATACGCAGTATTTT
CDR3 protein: CASQLERDRTDTQYF

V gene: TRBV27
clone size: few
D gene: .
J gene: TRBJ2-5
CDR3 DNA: TGTGCTTCGGGGGACTCCTCCTTGGGGCAGTACTTC
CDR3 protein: CASGDSSLGQYF

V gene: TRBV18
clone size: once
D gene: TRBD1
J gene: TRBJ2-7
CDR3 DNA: TGTGCCAGCTCACCGGGGACAGGGCATACGTACGAGCAGTACTTC
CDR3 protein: CASSPGTGHTYEQYF

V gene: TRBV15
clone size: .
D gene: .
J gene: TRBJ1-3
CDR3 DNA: TGTGCCACCAGCAGAGAGGGGGGTACTGGAAACACCATATATTTT
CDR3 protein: CATSREGGTGNTIYF

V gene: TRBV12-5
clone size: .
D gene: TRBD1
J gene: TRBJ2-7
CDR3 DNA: TGTGCTAGTGGTTTGGATAACGGACAGGGGGCCTACGAGCAGTACTTC
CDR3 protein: CASGLDNGQGAYEQYF

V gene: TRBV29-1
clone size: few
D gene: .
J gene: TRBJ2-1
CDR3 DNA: TGCAGCGTTGAAAACCTAGCGACTCATACGTACTCCTACAATGAGCAGTTCTTC
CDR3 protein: CSVENLATHTYSYNEQFF

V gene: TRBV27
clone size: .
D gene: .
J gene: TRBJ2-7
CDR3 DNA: TGTGCCGGCAGTGGTCGCCGTTCCGAGCAGTACTTC
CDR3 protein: CAGSGRRSEQYF

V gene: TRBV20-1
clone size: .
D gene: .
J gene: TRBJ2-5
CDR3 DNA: TGCAGTGCTGGGAAGGGGGCGGGGATGGAGACCCAGTACTTC
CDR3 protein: CSAGKGAGMETQYF

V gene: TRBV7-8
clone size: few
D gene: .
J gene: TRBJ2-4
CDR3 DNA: TGTGCCAGCAGCAGGACCCGGGGACCCGGCATTCAGTACTTC
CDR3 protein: CASSRTRGPGIQYF

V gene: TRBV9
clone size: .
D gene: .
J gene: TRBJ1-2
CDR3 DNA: TGTGCCAGCAGCTCCCGGGTCTCCCCGGGAGGCTACACCTTC
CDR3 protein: CASSSRVSPGGYTF

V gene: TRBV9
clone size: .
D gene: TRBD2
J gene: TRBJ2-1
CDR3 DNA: TGTGCCAGCAGCGTAGCTCCGGGGGGAGCCTACAATGAGCAGTTCTTC
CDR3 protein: CASSVAPGGAYNEQFF

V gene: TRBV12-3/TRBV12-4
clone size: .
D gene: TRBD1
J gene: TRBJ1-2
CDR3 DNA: TGTGCCAGCAGTCCACGCCCGGCGGGGACAGCCTTCTATGGCTACACCTTC
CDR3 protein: CASSPRPAGTAFYGYTF

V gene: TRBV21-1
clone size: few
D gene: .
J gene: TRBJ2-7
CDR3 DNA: TGTGCCAGCAGCAGGGAGGTCGGCTACGAGCAGTACTTC
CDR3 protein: CASSREVGYEQYF

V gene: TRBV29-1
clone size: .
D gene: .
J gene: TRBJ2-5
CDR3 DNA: TGCAGCGTTGATTTTGGTAGATTATCAGGCCACCAAGAGACCCAGTACTTC
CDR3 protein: CSVDFGRLSGHQETQYF